These 11 T cell receptor beta chains came from one sample sequenced in a study of T cell repertoires in cytomegalovirus infection. Antigens for these TCRs are unknown. TCRdb reprocessed the reads with MiXCR, giving one entry per CDR3 protein. The data contain 550,000 to 700,000 distinct CDR3 sequences, almost 40% of them singletons. The source was cultured PBMCs, collected from culture after CMV antigen stimulation. The receptors come from a human donor in good health (CMV status not recorded). Some clones in this sample may be carry-over from other donors' samples.

The rearrangement uses TRBV2 and TRBJ2-3; D is ambiguous. Trimming cost V 3 bases and J 2 bases, with 9 bases left between them. The CDR3 is made up of 14 amino acids. The germline CDR1 and CDR2 sequences are SNHLY and FYNNEI. The CDR3 loop reads CASSDARNTDTQYF. The CDR3 region has the DNA TGTGCCAGCAGTGACGCCCGTAACACAGATACGCAGTATTTT.

This clonotype has just a few counts. V is TRBV7-9 and J is TRBJ2-5; either TRBD1 or TRBD2 may supply D (5 bases each). Trimming left V 11 bases short and J 2 bases short, with 15 bases between. From germline, CDR1 is SEHNR and CDR2 FQNEAQ (reference sequence). The CDR3 sequence is 13 residues long. CDR3 region: CAGSRGVQETQYF. CDR3 bases: TGTGCCGGCTCGCGAGGGGTTCAAGAGACCCAGTACTTC.

V gene TRBV18 combines with J gene TRBJ2-1; D might be TRBD1 (5 bases). Trimming took 6 bases from V and 8 from J, leaving 23 bases between them. Germline V gene data show CDR1 as KGHSH and CDR2 as LQKENI. CDR3 size: 16 residues. The CDR3 sequence is CASSRQKGPKGDEQFF. In DNA form, the CDR3 reads TGTGCCAGCTCCCGTCAGAAAGGTCCTAAAGGGGATGAGCAGTTCTTC.

The chain links TRBV19 to TRBJ2-2; D is uncertain. The CDR3 loop spans 13 amino acids. CDR1 LNHDA and CDR2 SQIVND come from the germline V gene (reference sequence). V lost 4 bases to trimming and J lost 5 bases, with 8 bases between them. The CDR3 region has the DNA TGTGCCAGTAGTACATGGGCTACCGGGGAGCTGTTTTTT. Encoded protein: CASSTWATGELFF.

The J gene is TRBJ2-3, the V gene TRBV28; 11 bases are a match to TRBD2. Trimming removed 6 bases from V and 4 bases from J; junction bases left unmatched: 6. The length of the CDR3 is 15 residues. CDR1 is MDHEN, CDR2 SYDVKM, per germline. DNA of the CDR3: TGTGCCAGCAGGGTAGCGGGGGGGCCTTCAGATACGCAGTATTTT. Protein product: CASRVAGGPSDTQYF.

CDR3 bases: TGTGCCAGCAGCTTACGCCAGGGACTAGCGGGCTACAATGAGCAGTTCTTC. Its translation: CASSLRQGLAGYNEQFF. This chain links TRBV7-6 with TRBJ2-1; 12 nucleotides agree with TRBD2. Germline assignment: CDR1 SGHVS and CDR2 FNYEAQ. This CDR3 has 17 residues. The J segment lost 3 bases and the V segment lost 2 bases, leaving 5 bases of the junction unmatched. The variable domain in full, completed from reference TRBV7-6 and TRBJ2-1, reads GAGVSQSPRYKVTKRGQDVALRCDPISGHVSLYWYRQALGQGPEFLTYFNYEAQQDKSGLPNDRFSAERPEGSISTLTIQRTEQRDSAMYRCASSLRQGLAGYNEQFFGPGTRLTVL.

The genes are TRBV9 and TRBJ2-1; 7 nucleotides align to TRBD2. The CDR3 length is 16 residues. CDR1 and CDR2 (germline): SGDLS, YYNGEE. J gave up 4 bases and V 0 bases, and 7 bases lay outside the gene matches. The DNA of the CDR3 is TGTGCCAGCAGCGTAGGTAGGAGCGGGACTTACAATGAGCAGTTCTTC. Translated, it gives CASSVGRSGTYNEQFF.

Ten or more counts support this clonotype. V is TRBV7-6 and J is TRBJ2-7, with 9 nucleotides matching TRBD1. V lost 0 bases and J lost 2; bases outside the gene matches: 2. CDR3 length: 15 amino acids. Germline CDR1 reads SGHVS; CDR2 reads FNYEAQ. The CDR3 here is CASSLAGTGTYEQYF. The CDR3 nucleotides are TGTGCCAGCAGCTTAGCCGGGACAGGGACCTACGAGCAGTACTTC.

The chain recombines TRBV6-5 with TRBJ1-6; D may be TRBD1 (6 bases). The germline V gene encodes CDR1 MNHEY and CDR2 SVGAGI. The CDR3 is 15 amino acids. V was shortened by 5 bases and J by 7 bases, with 15 bases between the two germline ends. The CDR3 here is CASSPGQRINSPLHF. The CDR3 nucleotides read TGTGCCAGCAGTCCTGGACAGCGAATAAATTCACCCCTCCACTTT.

This clonotype was observed a handful of times. CDR3 sequence (DNA): TGTGCCAGCAGCTTATCCCCGAGTTTTGCGCACGAGCAGTACTTC. Encoded protein: CASSLSPSFAHEQYF. The gene calls are TRBV7-6 and TRBJ2-7; D is ambiguous. V shed 2 bases and J shed 5 bases, with 16 bases lying between them. Germline V gene lookup returns CDR1 SGHVS and CDR2 FNYEAQ. The CDR3 runs 15 residues.

The chain employs TRBV4-3 and TRBJ2-7; 10 positions match TRBD2. Trimming at V came to 8 bases and at J to 6 bases, leaving 10 bases not matched to a gene. Germline V gene data show CDR1 as LGHNA and CDR2 as YSLEER. CDR3 size: 14 residues. Here the CDR3 reads CASSTQGTSVEQYF. In nucleotides, the CDR3 is TGCGCCAGCTCTACCCAAGGGACTAGCGTCGAGCAGTACTTC.